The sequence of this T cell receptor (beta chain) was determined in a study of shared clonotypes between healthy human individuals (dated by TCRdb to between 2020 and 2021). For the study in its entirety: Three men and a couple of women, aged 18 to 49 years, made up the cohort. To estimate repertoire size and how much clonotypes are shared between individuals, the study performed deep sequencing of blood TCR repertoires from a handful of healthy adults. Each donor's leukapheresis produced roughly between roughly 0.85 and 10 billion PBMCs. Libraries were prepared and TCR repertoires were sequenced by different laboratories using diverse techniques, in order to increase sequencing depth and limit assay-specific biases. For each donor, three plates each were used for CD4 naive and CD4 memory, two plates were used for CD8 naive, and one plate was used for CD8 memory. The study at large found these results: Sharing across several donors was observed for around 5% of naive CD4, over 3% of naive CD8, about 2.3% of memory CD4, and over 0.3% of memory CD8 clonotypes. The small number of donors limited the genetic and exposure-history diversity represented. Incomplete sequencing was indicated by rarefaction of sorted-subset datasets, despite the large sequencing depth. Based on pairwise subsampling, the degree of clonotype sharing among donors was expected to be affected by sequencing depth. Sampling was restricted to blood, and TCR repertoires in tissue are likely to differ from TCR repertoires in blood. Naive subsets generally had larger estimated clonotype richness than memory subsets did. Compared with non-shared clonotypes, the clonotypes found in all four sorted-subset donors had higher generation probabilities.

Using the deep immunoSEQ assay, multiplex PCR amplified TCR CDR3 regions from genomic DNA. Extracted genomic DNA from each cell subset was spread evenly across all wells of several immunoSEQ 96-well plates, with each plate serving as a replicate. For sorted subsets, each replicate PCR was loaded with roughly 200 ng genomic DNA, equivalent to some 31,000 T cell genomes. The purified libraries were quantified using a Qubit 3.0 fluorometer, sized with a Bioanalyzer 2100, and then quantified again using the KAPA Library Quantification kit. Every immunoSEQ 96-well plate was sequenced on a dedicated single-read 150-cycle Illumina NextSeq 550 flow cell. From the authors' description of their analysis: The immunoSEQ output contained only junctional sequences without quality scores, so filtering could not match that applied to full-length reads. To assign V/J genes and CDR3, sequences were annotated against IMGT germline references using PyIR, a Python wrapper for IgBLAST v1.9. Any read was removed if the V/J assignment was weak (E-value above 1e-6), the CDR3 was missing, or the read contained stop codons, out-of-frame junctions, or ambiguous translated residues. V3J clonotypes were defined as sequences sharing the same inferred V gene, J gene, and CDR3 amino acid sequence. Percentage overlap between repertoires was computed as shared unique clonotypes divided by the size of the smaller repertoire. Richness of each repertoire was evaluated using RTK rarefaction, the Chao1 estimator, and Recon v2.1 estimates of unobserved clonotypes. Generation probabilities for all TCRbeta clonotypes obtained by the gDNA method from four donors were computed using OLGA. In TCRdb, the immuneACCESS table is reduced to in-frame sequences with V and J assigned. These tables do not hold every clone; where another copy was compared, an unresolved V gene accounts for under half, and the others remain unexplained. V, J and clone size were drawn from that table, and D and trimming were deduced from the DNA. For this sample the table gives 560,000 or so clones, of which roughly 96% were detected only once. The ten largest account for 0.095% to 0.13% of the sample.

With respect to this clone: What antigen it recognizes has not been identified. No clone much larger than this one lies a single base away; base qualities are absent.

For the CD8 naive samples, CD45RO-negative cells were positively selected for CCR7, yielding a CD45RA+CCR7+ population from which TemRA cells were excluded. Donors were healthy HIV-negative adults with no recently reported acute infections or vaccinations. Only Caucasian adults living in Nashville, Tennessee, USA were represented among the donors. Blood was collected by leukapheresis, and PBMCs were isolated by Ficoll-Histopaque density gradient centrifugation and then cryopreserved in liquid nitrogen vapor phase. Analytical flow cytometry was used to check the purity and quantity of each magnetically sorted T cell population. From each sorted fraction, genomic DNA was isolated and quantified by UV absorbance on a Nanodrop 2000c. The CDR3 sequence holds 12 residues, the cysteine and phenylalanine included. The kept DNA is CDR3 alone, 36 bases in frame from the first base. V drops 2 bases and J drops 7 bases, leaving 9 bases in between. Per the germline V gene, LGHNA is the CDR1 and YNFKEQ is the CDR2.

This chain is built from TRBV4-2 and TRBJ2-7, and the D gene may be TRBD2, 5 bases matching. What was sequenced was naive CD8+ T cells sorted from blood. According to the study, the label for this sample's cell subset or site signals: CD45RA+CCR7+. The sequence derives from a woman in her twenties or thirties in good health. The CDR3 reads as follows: CASSQTPGEQYF. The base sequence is TGTGCCAGCAGCCAAACCCCGGGAGAGCAGTACTTC.